Shown below are 15 T cell receptor beta chains from a single sample sequenced in a study of beta chain features in type 1 diabetes (dated by TCRdb to the late 2010s). The protocol used for the library was the immunoSEQ multiplex PCR assay. The entire amount of isolated RNA was reverse transcribed using the High Capacity cDNA Reverse Transcription Kit, so the sequenced TCRB transcripts were expressed ones. The source is immuneACCESS, and TCRdb retained only in-frame sequences with V and J called. Part of the clones is not carried over; for the studies checked, unresolved V genes explain less than half of this, and the remainder is unexplained. The sample table holds a few hundred thousand clones, of which around 14% were seen once. Of the sample, roughly 0.04% is held by the ten largest clones. The sequencing sample was made of naive CD4+ T cells from blood. The cell subset or site tag for this specimen amounts to: true naive CD4+ T cells. Receptors originate from a man aged 25-45 years in good health.

The rearrangement links TRBV7-9 to TRBJ2-7; the D gene is possibly TRBD1 (6 bases). Germline V gene sequence: CDR1 SEHNR, CDR2 FQNEAQ (reference sequence). CDR3 length: 13 residues. The V and J ends lost 5 bases and 6 bases respectively, with 14 bases between them. As DNA, the CDR3 is TGTGCCAGCAGCCTATCGGACAGTCTCGAGCAGTACTTC. Translating gives CASSLSDSLEQYF.

V is TRBV19 and J is TRBJ2-1, with a tentative D call TRBD2 (5 bases). CDR3 length: 12 residues. The germline CDR1 and CDR2 sequences are LNHDA and SQIVND (reference sequence). V gave up 8 bases and J gave up 2 bases, with 7 bases separating them. The CDR3 DNA sequence: TGTGCCAGTCGGGGTCCCTACAATGAGCAGTTCTTC. It codes for CASRGPYNEQFF.

This clone was detected a few times. Within the sample, other DNA sequences also encode this same CDR3. V gene TRBV5-1 combines with J gene TRBJ2-5; tentative D call: TRBD2 (6 bases). The CDR3 loop spans 14 amino acids. Deletions cut 4 bases from V and 1 base from J, with 11 bases between. Germline values: CDR1 SGHRS, CDR2 YFSETQ. The CDR3 coding sequence is TGCGCCAGCAGCCCAGGGACTCCCCAAGAGACCCAGTACTTC. Translation gives CASSPGTPQETQYF.

Only a few counts were recorded for this clone. The J gene is TRBJ2-7, the V gene TRBV30; 10 bases are shared with TRBD2. The ends lost 2 bases at V and 0 bases at J; junction bases unmatched: 1. The CDR3 totals 14 residues. CDR1 and CDR2 from the germline V gene are GTSNPN and SVGIG (reference sequence). The CDR3, as DNA: TGTGCCTGGAGTCGACTAGCGGGCTCCTACGAGCAGTACGTC. It encodes CAWSRLAGSYEQYV.

This clone was seen a few times. The chain combines TRBV7-2 with TRBJ2-7, with 8 bases aligning to TRBD1. Per germline, CDR1 SGHTA and CDR2 FQGNSA. The CDR3 has 15 amino acids. V was pared by 4 bases and J by 0 bases, with 5 bases of the junction left unmatched. CDR3 bases: TGTGCCAGCAGCTCACGACAGGGGAGCTCCTACGAGCAGTACTTC. Residues: CASSSRQGSSYEQYF.

The chain carries TRBV7-9 and TRBJ2-1; no definite D call. The CDR3 is made up of 18 amino acids. Germline V gene sequence: CDR1 SEHNR, CDR2 FQNEAQ (reference sequence). V lost 4 bases, J lost 0 bases, and 19 bases lay in between. CDR3 sequence reads: CASSSKQADPSSYNEQFF. The CDR3 nucleotides read TGTGCCAGCAGCTCCAAACAAGCCGACCCAAGCTCCTACAATGAGCAGTTCTTC. Combining the CDR3 with reference TRBV7-9 and TRBJ2-1 gives the whole variable domain DTGVSQNPRHKITKRGQNVTFRCDPISEHNRLYWYRQTLGQGPEFLTYFQNEAQLEKSRLLSDRFSAERPKGSFSTLEIQRTEQGDSAMYLCASSSKQADPSSYNEQFFGPGTRLTVL.

The rearrangement joins TRBV18 to TRBJ2-2; maybe TRBD2 (6 bases). The CDR3 is 15 amino acids. Germline V lookup: CDR1 KGHSH, CDR2 LQKENI. Trimming pared 2 bases from V and 5 bases from J, leaving 12 bases between. Written as DNA, the CDR3 is TGTGCCAGCTCACCAAATACAGGAGGGACCGGGGAGCTGTTTTTT. It is translated as CASSPNTGGTGELFF.

The gene calls are TRBV30 and TRBJ1-1; no clear D gene. The CDR3 runs to 13 residues. V lost 1 base, J lost 4 bases, and 10 bases lay in between. Looked up from germline, CDR1 is GTSNPN and CDR2 is SVGIG (reference sequence). The CDR3 sequence is CAWSEGLGTEAFF. The CDR3 nucleotides read TGTGCCTGGAGTGAAGGGTTAGGCACTGAAGCTTTCTTT. Full variable domain (remainder filled in from reference TRBV30 and TRBJ1-1): SQTIHQWPATLVQPVGSPLSLECTVEGTSNPNLYWYRQAAGRGLQLLFYSVGIGQISSEVPQNLSASRPQDRQFILSSKKLLLSDSGFYLCAWSEGLGTEAFFGQGTRLTVV.

The chain joins TRBV29-1 to TRBJ1-1; TRBD1 aligns across 10 bases. The ends lost 7 bases at V and 3 bases at J; junction bases unmatched: 2. From germline, CDR1 is SQVTM and CDR2 ANQGSEA. This CDR3 has 12 residues. The DNA of the CDR3 is TGCAGCGGAGACAGGGGGCACACTGAAGCTTTCTTT. Its protein is CSGDRGHTEAFF.

The chain has TRBV4-3 and TRBJ1-4; D remains unclear. Germline V lookup: CDR1 LGHNA, CDR2 YSLEER. The CDR3 is 16 residues long. The V gene lost 4 bases and the J gene lost 8 bases, with 20 bases spanning the gap. The CDR3 loop reads CASSPGGGILGEKLFF. The CDR3 region has the DNA TGCGCCAGCAGCCCAGGAGGCGGGATCCTAGGAGAAAAACTGTTTTTT.

The CDR3, as DNA: TGTGCCACCAGCGCCCTTCTAGTTCAGCCCCAGCATTTT. Translation gives CATSALLVQPQHF. The chain joins TRBV15 to TRBJ1-5; D is undetermined. This CDR3 region has 13 residues. Trimming removed 5 bases from V and 6 bases from J, with 11 bases in between. Germline V gives CDR1 LNHNV, CDR2 YYDKDF (reference sequence).

CDR3 nucleotide sequence: TGCGCCAGCAGCTTGGAGCCCCGCACAGATACGCAGTATTTT. Its translation is CASSLEPRTDTQYF. This chain joins TRBV5-1 and TRBJ2-3; D gene ambiguous. The V gene's germline CDR1 is SGHRS and CDR2 YFSETQ. The CDR3 consists of 14 residues. V was cut by 0 bases and J by 1 base, with 6 bases left in between.

The sample holds one count of this clone. DNA for the CDR3: TGTGCCAGCAGCGTAGAGGCGGGGAGCCACGATACGCAGTATTTT. This sequence encodes CASSVEAGSHDTQYF. The V gene is TRBV9, the J gene TRBJ2-3, with D maybe TRBD2 (6 bases). This CDR3 is built from 15 residues. Trimming stripped 0 bases from V and 6 bases from J, with 14 bases between. Per germline, CDR1 SGDLS and CDR2 YYNGEE.

V is TRBV13 and J is TRBJ1-6; a possible D gene is TRBD1 (5 bases). The CDR3 runs 13 residues. Per the germline V gene, CDR1 is PRHDT and CDR2 is FYEKMQ (reference sequence). V was shortened by 3 bases and J by 11 bases, with 11 bases between the two germline ends. The DNA of the CDR3 is TGTGCCAGCAGCTTGAACGGGGCACCACCCCTCCACTTT. Amino acids: CASSLNGAPPLHF.

This chain links TRBV9 with TRBJ2-2; TRBD1 aligns across 7 bases. The CDR3 covers 15 residues. The J segment lost 4 bases and the V segment lost 3 bases, leaving 6 bases of the junction unmatched. Germline CDR1 is SGDLS and CDR2 is YYNGEE. DNA for the CDR3: TGTGCCAGCAGCGCACAGGGGTCTTCCACCGGGGAGCTGTTTTTT. Translated, it gives CASSAQGSSTGELFF.